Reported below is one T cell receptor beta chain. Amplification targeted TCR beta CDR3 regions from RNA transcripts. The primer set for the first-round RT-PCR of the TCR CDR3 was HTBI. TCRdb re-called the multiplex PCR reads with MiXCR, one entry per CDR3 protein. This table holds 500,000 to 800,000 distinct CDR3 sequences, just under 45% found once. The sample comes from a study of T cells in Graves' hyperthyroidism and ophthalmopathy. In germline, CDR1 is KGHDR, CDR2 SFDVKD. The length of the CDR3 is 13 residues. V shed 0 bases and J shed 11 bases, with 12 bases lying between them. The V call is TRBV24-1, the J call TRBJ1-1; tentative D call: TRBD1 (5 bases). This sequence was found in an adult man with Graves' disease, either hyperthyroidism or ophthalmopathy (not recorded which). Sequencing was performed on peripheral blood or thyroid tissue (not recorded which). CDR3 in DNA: TGTGCCACCAGTGATTTGGCTGGAACAGGCGCTTTCTTT. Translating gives CATSDLAGTGAFF.